This T cell receptor beta chain was documented in a study of technical replicates of blood from a handful of donors. Sequencing used immunoSEQ multiplex PCR; TCRdb keeps in-frame clones, though not all of them. The sample records around 84,000 clones, 95% to 98% being singletons. This clone has only one observation. The V gene's germline CDR1 is SGDLS and CDR2 YYNGEE. The junction had 7 bases not matched to a gene; V was cut back by 0 bases and J by 3 bases. The CDR3 has 16 amino acids. The receptor comes from a human donor in good health. Sequenced sample: T cells isolated from PBMCs. The gene calls are TRBV9 and TRBJ2-3, with 7 bases aligning to TRBD2. The chain's CDR3 is CASSVAAGAYTDTQYF. The CDR3 DNA sequence: TGTGCCAGCAGCGTAGCGGCGGGAGCTTATACAGATACGCAGTATTTT.